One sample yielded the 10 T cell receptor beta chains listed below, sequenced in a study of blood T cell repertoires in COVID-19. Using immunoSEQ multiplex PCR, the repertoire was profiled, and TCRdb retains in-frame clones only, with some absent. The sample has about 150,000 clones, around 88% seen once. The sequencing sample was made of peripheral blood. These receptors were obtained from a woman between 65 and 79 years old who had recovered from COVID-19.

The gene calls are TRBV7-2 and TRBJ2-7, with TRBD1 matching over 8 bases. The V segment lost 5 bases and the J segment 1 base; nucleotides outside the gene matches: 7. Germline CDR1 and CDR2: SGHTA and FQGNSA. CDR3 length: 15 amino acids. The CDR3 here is CASSPDRAGSYEQYF. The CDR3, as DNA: TGTGCCAGCAGCCCGGACAGGGCAGGGTCCTACGAGCAGTACTTC.

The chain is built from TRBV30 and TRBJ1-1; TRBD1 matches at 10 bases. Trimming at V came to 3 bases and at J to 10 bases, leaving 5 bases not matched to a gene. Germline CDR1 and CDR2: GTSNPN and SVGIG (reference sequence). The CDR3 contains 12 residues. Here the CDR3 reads CAWRTGGLGAFF. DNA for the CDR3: TGTGCCTGGAGGACAGGGGGCTTGGGAGCTTTCTTT.

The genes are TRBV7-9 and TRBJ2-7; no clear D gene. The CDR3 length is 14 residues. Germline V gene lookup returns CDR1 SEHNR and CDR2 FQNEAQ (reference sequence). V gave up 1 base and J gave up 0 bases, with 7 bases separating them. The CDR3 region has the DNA TGTGCCAGCAGCTTAGAGAGCACCTCCTACGAGCAGTACTTC. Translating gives CASSLESTSYEQYF.

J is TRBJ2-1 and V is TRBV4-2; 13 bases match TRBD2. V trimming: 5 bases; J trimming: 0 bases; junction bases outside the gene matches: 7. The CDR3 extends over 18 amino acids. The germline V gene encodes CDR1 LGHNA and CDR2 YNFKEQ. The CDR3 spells CASSTPGLAGSSYNEQFF. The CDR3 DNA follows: TGTGCCAGCAGCACCCCGGGACTAGCGGGGAGCTCCTACAATGAGCAGTTCTTC.

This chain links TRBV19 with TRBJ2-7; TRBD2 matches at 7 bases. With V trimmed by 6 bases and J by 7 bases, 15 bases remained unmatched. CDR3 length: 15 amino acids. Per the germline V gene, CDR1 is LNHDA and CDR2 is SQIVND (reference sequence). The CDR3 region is CASSRGGSQLREQYF. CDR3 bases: TGTGCCAGTAGCCGGGGAGGGAGTCAGCTACGAGAGCAGTACTTC.

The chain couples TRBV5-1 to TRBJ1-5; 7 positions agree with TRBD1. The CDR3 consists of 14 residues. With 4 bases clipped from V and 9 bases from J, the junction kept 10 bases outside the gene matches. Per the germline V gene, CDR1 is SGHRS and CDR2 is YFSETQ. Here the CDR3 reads CASSPGTAAGPQHF. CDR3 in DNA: TGCGCCAGCAGCCCGGGGACAGCGGCGGGGCCCCAGCATTTT.

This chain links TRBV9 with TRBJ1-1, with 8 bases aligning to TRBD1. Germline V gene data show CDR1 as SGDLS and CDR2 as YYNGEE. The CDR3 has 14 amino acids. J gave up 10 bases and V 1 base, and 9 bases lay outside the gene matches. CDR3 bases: TGTGCCAGCAGCGTACTAACAGGGGGATCGGGAGCTTTCTTT. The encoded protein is CASSVLTGGSGAFF.

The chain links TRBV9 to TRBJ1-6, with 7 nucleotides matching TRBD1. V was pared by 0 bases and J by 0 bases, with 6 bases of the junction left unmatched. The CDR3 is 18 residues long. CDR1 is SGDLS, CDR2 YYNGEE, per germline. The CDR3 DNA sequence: TGTGCCAGCAGCGTAGACAGGGGAACGAGCTCCTATAATTCACCCCTCCACTTT. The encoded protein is CASSVDRGTSSYNSPLHF.

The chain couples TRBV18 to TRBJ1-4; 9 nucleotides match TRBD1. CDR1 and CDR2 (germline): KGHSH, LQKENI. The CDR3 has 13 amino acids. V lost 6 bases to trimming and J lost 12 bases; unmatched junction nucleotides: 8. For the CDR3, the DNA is TGTGCCAGCTCCCCCCTCGGGGACAGGGAACTGTTTTTT. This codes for CASSPLGDRELFF.

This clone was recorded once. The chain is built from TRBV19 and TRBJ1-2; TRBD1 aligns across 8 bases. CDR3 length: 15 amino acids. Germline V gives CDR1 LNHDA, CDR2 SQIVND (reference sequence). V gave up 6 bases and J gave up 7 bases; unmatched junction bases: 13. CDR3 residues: CASSLADREGGGYTF. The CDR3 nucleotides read TGTGCCAGTAGCCTGGCGGACAGGGAGGGTGGTGGCTACACCTTC.